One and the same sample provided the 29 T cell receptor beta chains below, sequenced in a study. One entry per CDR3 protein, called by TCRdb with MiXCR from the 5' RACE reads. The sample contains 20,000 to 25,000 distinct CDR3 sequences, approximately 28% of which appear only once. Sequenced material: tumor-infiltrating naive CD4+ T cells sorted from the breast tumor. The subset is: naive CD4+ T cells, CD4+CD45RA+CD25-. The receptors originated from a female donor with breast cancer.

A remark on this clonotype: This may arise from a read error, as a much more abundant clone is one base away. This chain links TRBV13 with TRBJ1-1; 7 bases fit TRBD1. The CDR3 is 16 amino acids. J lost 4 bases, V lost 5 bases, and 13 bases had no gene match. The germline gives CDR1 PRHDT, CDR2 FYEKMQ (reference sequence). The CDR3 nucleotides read TGTGCCAGCAGCCTAAGGCCCCAGCCAGGGGGCACTGAAGCTTTCTTT. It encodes CASSLRPQPGGTEAFF.

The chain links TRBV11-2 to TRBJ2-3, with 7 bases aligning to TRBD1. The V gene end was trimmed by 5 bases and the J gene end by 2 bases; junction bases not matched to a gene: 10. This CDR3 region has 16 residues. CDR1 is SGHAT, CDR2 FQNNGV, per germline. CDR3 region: CASSVTGVLFTDTQYF. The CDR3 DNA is TGTGCCAGCAGCGTAACAGGGGTCTTATTCACAGATACGCAGTATTTT.

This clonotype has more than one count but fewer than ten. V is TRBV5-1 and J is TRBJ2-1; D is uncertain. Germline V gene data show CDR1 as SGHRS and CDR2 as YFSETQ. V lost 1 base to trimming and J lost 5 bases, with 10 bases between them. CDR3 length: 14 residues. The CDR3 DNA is TGCGCCAGCAGCTTGAGGGAAACTGACAATGAGCAGTTCTTC. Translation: CASSLRETDNEQFF.

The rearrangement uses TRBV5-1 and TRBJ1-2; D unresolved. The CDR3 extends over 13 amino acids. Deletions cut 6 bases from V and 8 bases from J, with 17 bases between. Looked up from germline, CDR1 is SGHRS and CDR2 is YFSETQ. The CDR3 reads CASTVSEREGYTF. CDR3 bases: TGCGCCAGCACCGTGTCGGAGCGGGAGGGCTACACCTTC.

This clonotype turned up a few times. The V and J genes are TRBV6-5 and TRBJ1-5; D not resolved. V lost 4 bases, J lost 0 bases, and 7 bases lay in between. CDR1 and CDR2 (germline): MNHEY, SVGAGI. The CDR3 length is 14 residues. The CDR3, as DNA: TGTGCCAGCAGTTCAACAAATAGCAATCAGCCCCAGCATTTT. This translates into CASSSTNSNQPQHF.

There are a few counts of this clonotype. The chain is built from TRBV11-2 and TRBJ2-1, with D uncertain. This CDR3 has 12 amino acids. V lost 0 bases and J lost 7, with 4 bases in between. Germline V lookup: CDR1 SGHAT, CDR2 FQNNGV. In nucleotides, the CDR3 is TGTGCCAGCAGCTTAGATAGGAATGAGCAGTTCTTC. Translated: CASSLDRNEQFF. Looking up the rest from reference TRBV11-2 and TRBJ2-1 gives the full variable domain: EAGVAQSPRYKIIEKRQSVAFWCNPISGHATLYWYQQILGQGPKLLIQFQNNGVVDDSQLPKDRFSAERLKGVDSTLKIQPAKLEDSAVYLCASSLDRNEQFFGPGTRLTVL.

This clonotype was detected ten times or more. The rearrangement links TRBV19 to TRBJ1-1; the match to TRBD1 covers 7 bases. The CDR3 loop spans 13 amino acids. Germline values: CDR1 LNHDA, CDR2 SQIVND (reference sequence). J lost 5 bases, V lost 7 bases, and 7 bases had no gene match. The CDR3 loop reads CASKGGWGTEAFF. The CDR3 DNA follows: TGTGCCAGTAAAGGGGGCTGGGGGACTGAAGCTTTCTTT.

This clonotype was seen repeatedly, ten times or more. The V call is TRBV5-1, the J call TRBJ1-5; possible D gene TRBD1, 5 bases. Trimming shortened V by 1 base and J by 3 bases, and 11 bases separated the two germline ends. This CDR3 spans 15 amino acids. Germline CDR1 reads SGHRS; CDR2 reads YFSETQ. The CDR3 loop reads CASSLYQGFNQPQHF. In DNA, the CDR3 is TGCGCCAGCAGCTTGTATCAGGGATTCAATCAGCCCCAGCATTTT.

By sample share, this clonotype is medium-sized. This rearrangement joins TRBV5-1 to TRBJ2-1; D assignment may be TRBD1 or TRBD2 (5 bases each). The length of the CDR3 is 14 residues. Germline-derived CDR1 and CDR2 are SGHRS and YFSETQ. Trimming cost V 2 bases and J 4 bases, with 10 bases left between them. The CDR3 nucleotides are TGCGCCAGCAGCTTTGGGGGAGAATACAATGAGCAGTTCTTC. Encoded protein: CASSFGGEYNEQFF.

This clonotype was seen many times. The CDR3 coding sequence is TGCGCCAGCAGCCTATTCTACAATGAGCAGTTCTTC. This codes for CASSLFYNEQFF. The V call is TRBV5-1, the J call TRBJ2-1; D is uncertain. Germline CDR1 is SGHRS and CDR2 is YFSETQ. The CDR3 runs 12 residues. V was shortened by 4 bases and J by 3 bases, with 5 bases between the two germline ends.

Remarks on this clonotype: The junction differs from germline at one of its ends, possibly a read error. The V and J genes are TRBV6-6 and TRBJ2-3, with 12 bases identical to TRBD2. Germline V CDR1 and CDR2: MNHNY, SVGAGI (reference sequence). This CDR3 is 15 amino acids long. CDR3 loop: CASSLAGGYTGTQYF. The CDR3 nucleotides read TGCGCCAGCAGCCTAGCGGGAGGGTACACAGGTACGCAGTATTTT.

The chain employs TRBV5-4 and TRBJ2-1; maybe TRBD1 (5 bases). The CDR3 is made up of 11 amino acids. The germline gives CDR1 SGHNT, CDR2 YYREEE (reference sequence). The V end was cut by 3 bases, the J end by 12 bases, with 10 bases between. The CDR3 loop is CASSWGLRQFF. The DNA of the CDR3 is TGTGCCAGCAGCTGGGGCTTAAGGCAGTTCTTC.

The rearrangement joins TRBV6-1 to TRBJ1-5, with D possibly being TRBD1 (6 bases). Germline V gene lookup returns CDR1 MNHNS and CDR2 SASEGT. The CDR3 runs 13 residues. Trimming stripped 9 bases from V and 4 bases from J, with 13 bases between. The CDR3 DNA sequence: TGTGCCAGTCGGGAAGGGGGGAATCAGCCCCAGCATTTT. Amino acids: CASREGGNQPQHF.

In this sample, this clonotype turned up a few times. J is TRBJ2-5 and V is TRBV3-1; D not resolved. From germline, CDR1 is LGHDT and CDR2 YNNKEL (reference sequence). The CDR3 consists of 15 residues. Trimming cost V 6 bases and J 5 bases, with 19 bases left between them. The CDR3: CASRDIRLVGETQYF. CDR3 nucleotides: TGTGCCAGCAGAGATATTAGGCTAGTCGGGGAGACCCAGTACTTC.

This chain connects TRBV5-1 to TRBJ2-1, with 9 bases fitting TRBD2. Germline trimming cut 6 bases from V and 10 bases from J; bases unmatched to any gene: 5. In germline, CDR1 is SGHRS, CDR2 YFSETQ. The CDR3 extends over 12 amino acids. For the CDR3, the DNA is TGCGCCAGCAAGCAGCGGGAGGACGAGCAGTTCTTC. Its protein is CASKQREDEQFF.

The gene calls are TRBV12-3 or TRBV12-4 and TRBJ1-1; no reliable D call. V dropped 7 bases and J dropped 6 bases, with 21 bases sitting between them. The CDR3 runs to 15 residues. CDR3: CASIPTARADAEAFF. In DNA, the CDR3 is TGTGCCAGCATCCCGACGGCAAGGGCGGACGCTGAAGCTTTCTTT.

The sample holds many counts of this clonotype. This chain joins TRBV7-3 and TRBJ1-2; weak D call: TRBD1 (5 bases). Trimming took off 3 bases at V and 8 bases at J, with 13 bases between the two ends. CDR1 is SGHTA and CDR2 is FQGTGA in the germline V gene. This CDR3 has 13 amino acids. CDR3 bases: TGTGCCAGCAGCTTCACCAGGGAAGGGGGCTACACCTTC. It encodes CASSFTREGGYTF.

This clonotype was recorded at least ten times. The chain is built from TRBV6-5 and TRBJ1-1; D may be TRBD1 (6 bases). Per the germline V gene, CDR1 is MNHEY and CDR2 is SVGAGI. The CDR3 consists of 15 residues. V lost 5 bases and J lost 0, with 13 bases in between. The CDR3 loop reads CASSPTGLMNTEAFF. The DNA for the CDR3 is TGTGCCAGCAGTCCCACAGGGTTAATGAACACTGAAGCTTTCTTT.

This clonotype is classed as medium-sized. The DNA for the CDR3 is TGCAGCGTTCCGACTAGTAACCGTTACAATGAGCAGTTCTTC. Residues: CSVPTSNRYNEQFF. The V call is TRBV29-1, the J call TRBJ2-1; weak D call: TRBD2 (6 bases). Germline V gene lookup returns CDR1 SQVTM and CDR2 ANQGSEA. V dropped 5 bases and J dropped 4 bases, with 15 bases sitting between them. This CDR3 has 14 amino acids.

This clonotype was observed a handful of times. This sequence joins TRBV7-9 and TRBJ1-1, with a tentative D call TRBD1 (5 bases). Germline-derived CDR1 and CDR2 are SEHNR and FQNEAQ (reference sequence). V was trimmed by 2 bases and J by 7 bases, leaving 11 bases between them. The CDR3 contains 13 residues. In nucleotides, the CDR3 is TGTGCCAGCAGCTTATCAGGGAGGGGTGAAGCTTTCTTT. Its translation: CASSLSGRGEAFF. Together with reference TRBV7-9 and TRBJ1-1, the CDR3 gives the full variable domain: DTGVSQNPRHKITKRGQNVTFRCDPISEHNRLYWYRQTLGQGPEFLTYFQNEAQLEKSRLLSDRFSAERPKGSFSTLEIQRTEQGDSAMYLCASSLSGRGEAFFGQGTRLTVV.

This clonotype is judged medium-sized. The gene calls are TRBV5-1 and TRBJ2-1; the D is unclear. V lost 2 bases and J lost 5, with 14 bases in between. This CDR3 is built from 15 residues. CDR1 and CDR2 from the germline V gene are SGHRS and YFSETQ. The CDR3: CASSFGAASDNEQFF. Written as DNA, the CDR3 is TGCGCCAGCAGCTTCGGTGCTGCCAGCGACAATGAGCAGTTCTTC.

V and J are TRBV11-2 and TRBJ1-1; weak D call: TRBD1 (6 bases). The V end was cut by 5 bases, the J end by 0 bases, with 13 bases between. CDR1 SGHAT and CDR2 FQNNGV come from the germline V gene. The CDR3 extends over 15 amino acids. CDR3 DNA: TGTGCCAGCAGCATCATGACAGGTATGAACACTGAAGCTTTCTTT. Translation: CASSIMTGMNTEAFF.

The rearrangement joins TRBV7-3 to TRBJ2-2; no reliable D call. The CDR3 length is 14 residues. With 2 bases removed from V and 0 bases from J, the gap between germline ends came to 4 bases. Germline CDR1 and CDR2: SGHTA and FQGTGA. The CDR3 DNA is TGTGCCAGCAGCTTATACGCGAACACCGGGGAGCTGTTTTTT. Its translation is CASSLYANTGELFF.

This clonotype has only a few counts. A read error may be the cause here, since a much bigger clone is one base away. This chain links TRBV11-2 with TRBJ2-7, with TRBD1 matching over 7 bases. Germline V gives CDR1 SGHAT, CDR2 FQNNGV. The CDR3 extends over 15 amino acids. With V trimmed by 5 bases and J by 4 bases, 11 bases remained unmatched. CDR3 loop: CASSDIRGQTYEQYF. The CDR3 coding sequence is TGTGCCAGCAGCGACATCCGGGGACAGACTTACGAGCAGTACTTC.

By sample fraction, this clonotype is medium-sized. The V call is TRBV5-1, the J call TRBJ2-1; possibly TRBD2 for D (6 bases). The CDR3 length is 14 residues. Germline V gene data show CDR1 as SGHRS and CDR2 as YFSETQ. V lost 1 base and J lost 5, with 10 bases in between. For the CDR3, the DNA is TGCGCCAGCAGCTTGAGGAGGGCTCACAATGAGCAGTTCTTC. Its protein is CASSLRRAHNEQFF.

The CDR3 sequence is CASSISGNQPQHF. The CDR3 DNA reads TGTGCCAGCAGTATATCCGGGAATCAGCCCCAGCATTTT. This chain links TRBV6-5 with TRBJ1-5; D is undetermined. V was cut by 5 bases and J by 4 bases, with 9 bases left in between. CDR1 is MNHEY, CDR2 SVGAGI, per germline. The CDR3 extends over 13 amino acids.

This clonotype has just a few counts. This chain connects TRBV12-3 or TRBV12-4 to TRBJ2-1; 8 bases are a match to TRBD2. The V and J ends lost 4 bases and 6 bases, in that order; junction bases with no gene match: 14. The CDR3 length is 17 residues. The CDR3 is CASSSSPLAAVGNEQFF. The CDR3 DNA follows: TGTGCCAGCAGTTCTTCTCCACTAGCGGCCGTTGGCAATGAGCAGTTCTTC.

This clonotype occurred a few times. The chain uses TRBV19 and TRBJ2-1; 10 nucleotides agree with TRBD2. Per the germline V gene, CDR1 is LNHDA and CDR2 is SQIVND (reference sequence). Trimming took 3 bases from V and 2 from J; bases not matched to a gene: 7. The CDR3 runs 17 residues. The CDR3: CASSIIAGGFTYNEQFF. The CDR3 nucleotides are TGTGCCAGTAGTATCATAGCGGGAGGTTTCACCTACAATGAGCAGTTCTTC.

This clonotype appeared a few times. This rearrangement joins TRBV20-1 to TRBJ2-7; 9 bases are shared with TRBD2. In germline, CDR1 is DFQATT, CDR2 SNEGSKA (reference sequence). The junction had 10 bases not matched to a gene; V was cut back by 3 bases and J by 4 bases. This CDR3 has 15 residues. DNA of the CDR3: TGCAGTGCTAGGGTAGCTAGCGGGATGGTATACGAGCAGTACTTC. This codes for CSARVASGMVYEQYF.